One sample yielded the 10 T cell receptor beta chains listed below, sequenced in a study of T cell responses to AZD1222 COVID-19 vaccine. Using immunoSEQ multiplex PCR, the repertoire was profiled, and TCRdb retains in-frame clones only, with some absent. Of some 120,000 clones listed, around 94% are singletons. The input for sequencing was peripheral blood, taken 28 days after the second AZD1222 dose. These receptors all come from an adult who received the AZD1222 COVID-19 vaccine.

This clone was observed a single time. The rearrangement uses TRBV27 and TRBJ1-5; 7 bases agree with TRBD1. Germline loops: CDR1 MNHEY, CDR2 SMNVEV (reference sequence). The CDR3 totals 16 residues. The V gene end was trimmed by 5 bases and the J gene end by 2 bases; junction bases not matched to a gene: 9. The CDR3 loop is CASSQQGLYGNQPQHF. The CDR3 DNA is TGTGCCAGCAGTCAACAGGGGTTATATGGCAATCAGCCCCAGCATTTT.

The chain carries TRBV20-1 and TRBJ2-5; 9 bases agree with TRBD2. Germline loops: CDR1 DFQATT, CDR2 SNEGSKA (reference sequence). The CDR3 loop spans 14 amino acids. Trimming cost V 3 bases and J 4 bases; bases outside gene matches: 6. The CDR3 DNA reads TGCAGTGCTAGTGTTAGCGGGAGTTTAGAGACCCAGTACTTC. Translation gives CSASVSGSLETQYF.

For the CDR3, the DNA is TGTGCCAGCAGCAAGGGGGCCAACACTGAAGCTTTCTTT. This codes for CASSKGANTEAFF. The chain is built from TRBV9 and TRBJ1-1; TRBD1 agrees at 7 bases. Germline CDR1 and CDR2: SGDLS and YYNGEE. The CDR3 has 13 amino acids. After removal of 4 bases from V and 2 bases from J, the junction contained 2 bases not matched to a gene.

This chain connects TRBV2 to TRBJ2-7; D call uncertain. The germline gives CDR1 SNHLY, CDR2 FYNNEI. V was cut by 8 bases and J by 2 bases, with 10 bases left in between. This CDR3 comprises 12 residues. The CDR3 sequence is CASGKVPYEQYF. As DNA, the CDR3 is TGTGCCAGCGGCAAGGTTCCCTACGAGCAGTACTTC.

The V call is TRBV28, the J call TRBJ1-6, with TRBD1 as a possible D gene (5 bases). This CDR3 has 15 residues. Germline V gene data show CDR1 as MDHEN and CDR2 as SYDVKM. V was cut by 6 bases and J by 8 bases, with 17 bases left in between. CDR3 amino acids: CASSLGGGGYSPLHF. DNA for the CDR3: TGTGCCAGCAGCTTGGGGGGGGGAGGATATTCACCCCTCCACTTT.

The rearrangement links TRBV28 to TRBJ1-4; D is unclear. Trimming took 8 bases from V and 1 from J, leaving 14 bases between them. The CDR3 runs to 15 residues. Germline CDR1 is MDHEN and CDR2 is SYDVKM. The CDR3 reads CASGKYGRTNEKLFF. The DNA of the CDR3 is TGTGCCAGCGGAAAATACGGGAGAACTAATGAAAAACTGTTTTTT.

The V gene is TRBV21-1, the J gene TRBJ1-6. TRBV21-1 is shown as a pseudogene. The CDR3 has 16 amino acids. The CDR3 spells CASSKGGGVNYSPLHF. The CDR3 nucleotides read TGTGCCAGCAGCAAAGGCGGGGGAGTTAACTATTCACCCCTCCACTTT.

The chain joins TRBV28 to TRBJ1-5; tentative D call: TRBD1 (6 bases). The V gene's germline CDR1 is MDHEN and CDR2 SYDVKM. V shed 3 bases and J shed 0 bases, with 12 bases lying between them. The CDR3 length is 16 residues. This CDR3 reads CASSFTGIYSNQPQHF. CDR3 nucleotides: TGTGCCAGCAGTTTCACAGGGATTTATAGCAATCAGCCCCAGCATTTT. Together with reference TRBV28 and TRBJ1-5, the CDR3 gives the full variable domain: DVKVTQSSRYLVKRTGEKVFLECVQDMDHENMFWYRQDPGLGLRLIYFSYDVKMKEKGDIPEGYSVSREKKERFSLILESASTNQTSMYLCASSFTGIYSNQPQHFGDGTRLSIL.

CDR3 region: CASSLGQVYTEAFF. The CDR3, as DNA: TGTGCCAGCAGCTTGGGACAGGTCTACACTGAAGCTTTCTTT. The V gene is TRBV5-6, the J gene TRBJ1-1; a possible D gene is TRBD1 (6 bases). CDR1 and CDR2 from the germline V gene are SGHDT and YYEEEE. V was trimmed by 0 bases and J by 3 bases, leaving 9 bases between them. CDR3 length: 14 amino acids.

V and J are TRBV3-1 (or the pseudogene TRBV3-2) and TRBJ2-5; D unclear. The V end lost 4 bases, the J end lost 1 base, and 7 bases lay between the germline ends. The length of the CDR3 is 13 residues. Germline V gene lookup returns CDR1 LGHDT and CDR2 YNNKEL (reference sequence). The CDR3 bases are TGTGCCAGCAGCCCCCTCGCCCAAGAGACCCAGTACTTC. This translates into CASSPLAQETQYF.